This T cell receptor beta chain was captured in a study of blood T cells in healthy people across ages. Study results and caveats: In long-lived donors, naive CD4+ cell counts and diversity exceeded those of aged donors. With donor CMV status unknown, expanded clonotype changes were possibly confounded.

Details on this clonotype: Its target is unknown.

The length of the CDR3 is 13 residues. Next came a second PCR, run for roughly 7 to 12 cycles, which used a sample-barcoded 5' primer along with a J-beta primer mix. From the 5' RACE reads, TCRdb called clonotypes with MiXCR, one entry per CDR3 protein. The sample carries hundreds of thousands of distinct CDR3 sequences, roughly 60% recorded once. The source of this sequence is a man aged 25 to 40 in good health. The gene calls are TRBV12-3 or TRBV12-4 and TRBJ2-5; a possible D gene is TRBD1 (6 bases). The J call may be wrong; the DNA end is better matched by TRBJ2-7. Sequencing input: blood. In nucleotides, the CDR3 is TGTGCCAGCAGTTGGGTGGGGGCCCGCGAGCAGTACTTC. Translated: CASSWVGAREQYF.